A selection of T cell receptor beta chains follows, all from one sample in a study of CD8+CD57+ T cells in acquired aplastic anemia. TCRdb called the reads again in MiXCR, with one record for every CDR3 protein. The sample includes around 200,000 distinct CDR3 sequences, about 60% of them seen just once. The material sequenced was sorted CD4+, CD8+, or CD8+CD57+ T cells (not recorded which) from PBMCs. These TCRs come from a human donor with aplastic anemia. Each CDR3 is given with its conserved first and last residue. Each record gives: D gene, V gene, J gene, clone size, CDR3 DNA, CDR3 protein. D genes are given only for firm matches. Clone size appears in some rows only: once, few, many, or a class for an expanded clone.

NA	TRBV27	TRBJ2-7	many	TGTGCCAGCAGTTTGCAGGGGCGGAGTAGTACCTACGAGCAGTACTTC	CASSLQGRSSTYEQYF
TRBD2	TRBV6-1	TRBJ2-7	many	TGTGCCAGCACCCCGGGACTAGCGGTCTACGAGCAGTACTTC	CASTPGLAVYEQYF
TRBD2	TRBV4-2	TRBJ2-1	NA	TGTGCCAGCAGCCCCCCCGGGACTACCAATGAGCAGTTCTTC	CASSPPGTTNEQFF
TRBD1	TRBV19	TRBJ2-4	NA	TGTGCCAGTAGCCAACCGGGACAGGGAAGAAACATTCAGTACTTC	CASSQPGQGRNIQYF
TRBD1	TRBV7-9	TRBJ1-4	NA	TGTGCCAGCAGCTCCGTTTTACGGACAGGGGACGAAAAACTGTTTTTT	CASSSVLRTGDEKLFF
TRBD2	TRBV5-1	TRBJ2-2	many	TGCGCCAGCAGCTTGAAGGCGGGGGGTTTCACCGGGGAGCTGTTTTTT	CASSLKAGGFTGELFF
TRBD1	TRBV5-1	TRBJ1-2	NA	TGCGCCAGCAGCTTTGTCCCGGGACAGGGGGCAGTTGGCTACACCTTC	CASSFVPGQGAVGYTF
NA	TRBV11-2	TRBJ1-2	many	TGTGCCAGCAGCTTAGAAGGGACTCCTAACTATGGCTACACCTTC	CASSLEGTPNYGYTF
NA	TRBV2	TRBJ2-2	once	TGTGCCAGCAGACTTTCCGTGGGCGTCGGGGAGCTGTTTTTT	CASRLSVGVGELFF
NA	TRBV7-9	TRBJ1-5	NA	TGTGCCAGCAGCGGCAGCTTCAATCAGCCCCAGCATTTT	CASSGSFNQPQHF
TRBD2	TRBV20-1	TRBJ2-3	NA	TGCAGTGTACCTGGAGGGACTAGCGGGAGCCCAGATACGCAGTATTTC	CSVPGGTSGSPDTQYF
NA	TRBV7-2	TRBJ1-4	NA	TGTGCCAGCAGCTCTGGCGGTTATGAAAAACTGTTTTTT	CASSSGGYEKLFF
TRBD1	TRBV29-1	TRBJ2-2	NA	TGCAGCGCCCGGATAGGGGGCAACACCGGGGAGCTGTTTTTT	CSARIGGNTGELFF
TRBD1	TRBV7-9	TRBJ1-4	NA	TGTGCCAGCAGCTTTTGGGTGACAGGGGTGGATGAAAAACTGTTTTTT	CASSFWVTGVDEKLFF
NA	TRBV24-1	TRBJ1-2	once	TGTGCCACCAGTGATTTCACGGGCTACACCTTC	CATSDFTGYTF
NA	TRBV5-1	TRBJ2-7	NA	TGCGCCAGCAGCCCTGAACGAGACGAGCATTACTTC	CASSPERDEHYF
TRBD1	TRBV12-3/TRBV12-4	TRBJ2-1	NA	TGTGCCAGCAGTACGTATGGGACAGCGGAGGATGATGAGCAGTTCTTC	CASSTYGTAEDDEQFF
NA	TRBV5-1	TRBJ2-1	few	TGCGCCAGCAGCTTGTTGACGGCTTCCTACAATGAGCAGTTCTTC	CASSLLTASYNEQFF
TRBD1	TRBV12-3/TRBV12-4	TRBJ2-7	NA	TGTGCCAGCAGCACGACAGGGGCCGAGCAGTACTTC	CASSTTGAEQYF
TRBD1	TRBV7-2	TRBJ2-7	NA	TGTGCCAGCAGCTTAGGCCCGGGACAGGGGTTCTACGAGCAGTACTTC	CASSLGPGQGFYEQYF
TRBD1	TRBV7-2	TRBJ1-2	NA	TGTGCCAGCAGCTCCGGAGGGAGGGGGCATGGCTACACCTTC	CASSSGGRGHGYTF
NA	TRBV7-9	TRBJ2-7	NA	TGTGCCAGCAGCAAGACCGGGGGAAGTATCTCCTACGAGCAGTACTTC	CASSKTGGSISYEQYF
NA	TRBV5-1	TRBJ1-4	NA	TGCGCCAGCAGCCGGGGATCGGGCGATGAAAAACTGTTTTTT	CASSRGSGDEKLFF
NA	TRBV12-3/TRBV12-4	TRBJ1-2	once	TGTGCCAGCAGTTTAGGTTTCCCCACTAACTATGGCTACACCTTC	CASSLGFPTNYGYTF
NA	TRBV2	TRBJ2-1	NA	TGTGCCAGCAGTGCGTCTTGGCTACAGGGTTTTTCGCTCTTC	CASSASWLQGFSLF
TRBD1	TRBV19	TRBJ1-2	NA	TGTGCCAGTAGTATCCTGGACAGGGCCTATGGCTACACCTTC	CASSILDRAYGYTF
NA	TRBV7-9	TRBJ2-1	NA	TGTGCCAGCAGCTTAGGCGAATCCAATGAGCAGTTCTTC	CASSLGESNEQFF
NA	TRBV7-9	TRBJ1-1	NA	TGTGCCAGCAGCCCCTGGGGGGACACTGAAGCTTTCTTT	CASSPWGDTEAFF
NA	TRBV7-9	TRBJ1-5	once	TGTGCCAGCAGCTCAAGCGGACAGCCCCAGCATTTT	CASSSSGQPQHF
TRBD2	TRBV5-1	TRBJ2-7	NA	TGCGCCAGCAGCTTGAGCACTAGCGGGCCCGGTAATTCCTACGAGCAGTACTTC	CASSLSTSGPGNSYEQYF
NA	TRBV7-9	TRBJ2-2	NA	TGTGCCAGCAGTTCCGACGGGAGAGTGACCGGGGAGCTGTTTTTT	CASSSDGRVTGELFF
NA	TRBV20-1	TRBJ2-3	NA	TGCAGTGCTAGAGTGTCCGGAGGGGGCGCAGATACGCAGTATTTT	CSARVSGGGADTQYF